The sequence of this T cell receptor beta chain was determined in a study of CD8 T cells in ankylosing spondylitis. TCRdb analysed the 5' RACE reads with MiXCR anew, one entry per CDR3 protein. The sample has around 490,000 distinct CDR3 sequences; about 5.2% are singletons. The study's findings and limits: A TCR beta motif made of several highly homologous variants seemed typical of ankylosing spondylitis blood.

Comments on this clonotype: Antigen: not known.

Trimming pared 6 bases from V and 2 bases from J, leaving 14 bases between. Per the germline V gene, CDR1 is DFQATT and CDR2 is SNEGSKA (reference sequence). The CDR3 consists of 14 residues. The sample comprised blood, either unsorted or a sorted T cell fraction (not recorded which). The sequence was collected from a male donor with ankylosing spondylitis. The chain uses TRBV20-1 and TRBJ2-1; D is perhaps TRBD2 (5 bases). The CDR3 spells CSAQTRDTYNEQFF. The CDR3 bases are TGCAGTGCGCAAACGAGGGATACCTACAATGAGCAGTTCTTC.